The subject of this entry is one T cell receptor (beta chain). Antigen unknown. The sample is drawn from a study of post-analysis software for immune sequencing data. At the level of the study: Recorded disease courses covered relapsing-remitting, secondary progressive and progressive-relapsing multiple sclerosis. Some patients had no subtype annotation. General study results and limits: Elevated frequency relative to controls characterized four to six TRBV segments in patients, TRBV5-6, TRBV5-1 and TRBV20-1 among them. Samples made in the same batch grouped tightly together by F measure.

Each TCR beta cDNA library carried unique molecular identifiers. TCRdb used MiXCR to reprocess the PCR reads, holding one entry per CDR3 protein. The sample comprises fewer than 550,000 distinct CDR3 sequences, less than 40% of which are singletons, and approximately 5.4% rests with the top ten. The CDR3 is 14 amino acids. CDR1 is MNHEY, CDR2 SVGAGI, per germline. V trimming: 6 bases; J trimming: 6 bases; junction bases outside the gene matches: 7. The TCR originated in a girl aged 2 to 17 with multiple sclerosis. The V gene is TRBV6-5, the J gene TRBJ2-2; 7 bases are a match to TRBD1. Specimen: blood. The CDR3 DNA reads TGTGCCAGCAGCCTATTACAGGGGCCCGGGGAGCTGTTTTTT. Translated, it gives CASSLLQGPGELFF.